The 3 T cell receptor beta chains given below trace back to one sample, sequenced in a study of blood T cell repertoires in COVID-19. Assay: immunoSEQ multiplex PCR; the TCRdb copy retains only in-frame clones and omits some. The data hold 90,000 or so clones, with 84% observed a single time. The material sequenced was peripheral blood. The receptors derive from a man aged 55 to 69 with acute or convalescent COVID-19.

This chain joins TRBV19 and TRBJ2-1, with D perhaps matching TRBD1 (5 bases). The germline V gene has CDR1 LNHDA and CDR2 SQIVND (reference sequence). CDR3 size: 13 residues. The V end was cut by 3 bases, the J end by 4 bases, with 7 bases between. In DNA, the CDR3 is TGTGCCAGTAGTATGGACATTTACAATGAGCAGTTCTTC. Protein product: CASSMDIYNEQFF.

The V gene is TRBV2, the J gene TRBJ2-2; TRBD2 aligns across 7 bases. Germline V lookup: CDR1 SNHLY, CDR2 FYNNEI. This CDR3 comprises 16 residues. Trimming cost V 6 bases and J 4 bases; bases outside gene matches: 11. The CDR3 spells CASSPRGTGGTGELFF. The DNA for the CDR3 is TGTGCCAGCAGCCCCCGAGGGACGGGAGGCACCGGGGAGCTGTTTTTT.

This chain connects TRBV4-2 to TRBJ2-5, with D tentatively TRBD1 (5 bases). The CDR3 is 16 residues long. V was shortened by 0 bases and J by 4 bases, with 15 bases between the two germline ends. Looked up from germline, CDR1 is LGHNA and CDR2 is YNFKEQ. The CDR3 nucleotides are TGTGCCAGCAGCCAAGATGGGGCCCGCCGCTCAGAGACCCAGTACTTC. Translated, it gives CASSQDGARRSETQYF.